This TCR beta chain was sequenced for a study of T-cell memory formation after mild COVID-19. Study context: The TCR clusters were mostly specific to one donor. Study-wide results and limits: The study detected some responding clones in pre-infection memory, suggesting cross-reactive memory joined. Shrinking CD4+ clones resided mostly in CM and EM, and CD8+ ones in EMRA.

Details on this clonotype: The antigen remains undetermined.

The 5'RACE method, run with constant-segment primers, produced TCR alpha and TCR beta cDNA libraries (carrying sample barcodes and UMIs). One entry per CDR3 protein results from TCRdb running MiXCR on the 5' RACE reads. The table has roughly 450,000 distinct CDR3 sequences, roughly 20% seen once. Sequences were obtained from PBMCs or a T cell subset sorted from them (not recorded which). The clonotype comes from an adult woman who had mild COVID-19 (a few samples of this study predate the infection). Cell type and time point are not known.

CDR3 coding DNA: TGTGCCTGGAGTCTAATGAACACTGAAGCTTTCTTT. Translation gives CAWSLMNTEAFF. The chain links TRBV30 to TRBJ1-1; D gene ambiguous. CDR1 and CDR2 (germline): GTSNPN, SVGIG (reference sequence). V was cut by 2 bases and J by 0 bases, with 4 bases left in between. The CDR3 covers 12 residues. Supplemented by reference TRBV30 and TRBJ1-1, the full variable domain reads SQTIHQWPATLVQPVGSPLSLECTVEGTSNPNLYWYRQAAGRGLQLLFYSVGIGQISSEVPQNLSASRPQDRQFILSSKKLLLSDSGFYLCAWSLMNTEAFFGQGTRLTVV.